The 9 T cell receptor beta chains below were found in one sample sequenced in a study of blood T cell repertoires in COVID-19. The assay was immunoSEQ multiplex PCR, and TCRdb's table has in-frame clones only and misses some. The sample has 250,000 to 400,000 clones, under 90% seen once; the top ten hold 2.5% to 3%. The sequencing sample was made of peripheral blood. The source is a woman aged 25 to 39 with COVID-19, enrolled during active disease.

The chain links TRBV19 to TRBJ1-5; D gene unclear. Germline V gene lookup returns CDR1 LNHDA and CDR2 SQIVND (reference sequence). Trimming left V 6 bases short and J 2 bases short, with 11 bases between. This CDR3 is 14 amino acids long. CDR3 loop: CASRVAVGNQPQHF. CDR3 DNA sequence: TGTGCCAGTAGGGTGGCTGTTGGCAATCAGCCCCAGCATTTT.

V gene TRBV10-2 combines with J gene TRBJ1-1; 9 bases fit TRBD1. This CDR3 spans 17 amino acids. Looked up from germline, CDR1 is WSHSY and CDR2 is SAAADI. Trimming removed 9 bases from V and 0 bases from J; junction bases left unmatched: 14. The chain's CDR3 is CASVEWGRDRVNTEAFF. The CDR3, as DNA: TGCGCCAGTGTCGAGTGGGGTAGGGACAGGGTGAACACTGAAGCTTTCTTT.

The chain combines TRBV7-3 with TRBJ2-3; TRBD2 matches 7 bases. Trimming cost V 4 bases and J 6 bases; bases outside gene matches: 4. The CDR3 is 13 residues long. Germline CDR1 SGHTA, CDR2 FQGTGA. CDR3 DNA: TGTGCCAGCAGCTCGACTAGCTTCGATACGCAGTATTTT. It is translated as CASSSTSFDTQYF.

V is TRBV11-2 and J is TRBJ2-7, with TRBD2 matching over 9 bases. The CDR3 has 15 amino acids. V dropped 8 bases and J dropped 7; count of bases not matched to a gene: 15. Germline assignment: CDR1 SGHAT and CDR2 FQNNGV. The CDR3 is CASSNRGGAEDEQYF. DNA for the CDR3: TGTGCCAGCTCAAATCGCGGGGGGGCCGAGGATGAGCAGTACTTC.

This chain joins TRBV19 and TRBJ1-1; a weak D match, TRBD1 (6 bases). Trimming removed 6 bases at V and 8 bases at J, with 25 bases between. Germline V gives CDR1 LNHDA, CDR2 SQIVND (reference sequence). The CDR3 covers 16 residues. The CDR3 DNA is TGTGCCAGTAGGACGTCCCAAGGGGGACGAACGGGAGAAGCTTTCTTT. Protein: CASRTSQGGRTGEAFF.

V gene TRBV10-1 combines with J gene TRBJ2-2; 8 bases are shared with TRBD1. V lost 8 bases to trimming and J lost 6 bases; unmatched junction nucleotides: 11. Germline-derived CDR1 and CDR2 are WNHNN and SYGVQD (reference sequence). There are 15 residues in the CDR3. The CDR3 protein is CASQAGTGQAGELFF. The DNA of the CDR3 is TGCGCCAGCCAAGCCGGGACAGGTCAGGCCGGGGAGCTGTTTTTT.

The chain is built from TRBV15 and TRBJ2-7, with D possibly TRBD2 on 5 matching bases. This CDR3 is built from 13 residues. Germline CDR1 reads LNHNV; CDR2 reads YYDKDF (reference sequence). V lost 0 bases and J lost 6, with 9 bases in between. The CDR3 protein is CATSRDRGFEQYF. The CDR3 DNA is TGTGCCACCAGCAGAGATCGGGGTTTCGAGCAGTACTTC.

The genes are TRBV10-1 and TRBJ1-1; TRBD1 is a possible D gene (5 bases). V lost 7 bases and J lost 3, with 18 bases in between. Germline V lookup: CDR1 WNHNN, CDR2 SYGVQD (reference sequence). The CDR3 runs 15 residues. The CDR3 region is CASTRLYAGDTEAFF. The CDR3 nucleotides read TGCGCCAGCACTAGACTCTATGCGGGGGACACTGAAGCTTTCTTT.

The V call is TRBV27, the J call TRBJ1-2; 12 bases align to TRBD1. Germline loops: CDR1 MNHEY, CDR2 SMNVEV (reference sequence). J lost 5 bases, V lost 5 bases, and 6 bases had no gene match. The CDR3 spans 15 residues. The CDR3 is CASSPRDRGLYGYTF. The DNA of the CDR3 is TGTGCCAGCAGTCCCCGGGACAGGGGGCTATATGGCTACACCTTC.